The 32 T cell receptor beta chains presented below share a single source sample, sequenced in a study of blood T cells in healthy people across ages. Primed by a sample-barcoded 5' primer and a J-beta primer mix, a second PCR proceeded for roughly 6 to 12 cycles. TCRdb reanalysed the 5' RACE reads using MiXCR and keeps one entry per CDR3 protein. Among over a million distinct CDR3 sequences, around two fifths were seen once, and the ten largest hold around 8%. Sequencing was done on a sample of blood. All receptors derive from a woman in her late teens or twenties in good health.

CDR3 sequence (DNA): TGTGCCAGCCTCACATCGGGGAACTACGAGCAGTACTTC. Translation: CASLTSGNYEQYF. The chain combines TRBV12-3 or TRBV12-4 with TRBJ2-7; TRBD2 might be the D (5 bases). This CDR3 has 13 residues. V gave up 8 bases and J gave up 3 bases, with 14 bases separating them.

CDR3 amino acids: CASSEEGASFNGQYF. The DNA for the CDR3 is TGTGCCAGCAGTGAGGAGGGCGCCTCGTTTAACGGGCAGTACTTC. The chain joins TRBV2 to TRBJ2-5; possible D gene TRBD2, 6 bases. The CDR3 totals 15 residues. Germline CDR1 and CDR2: SNHLY and FYNNEI. Between the trimmed V and J ends, which lost 3 bases and 11 bases, there was a span of 22 bases.

This clonotype was seen only a few times. One base away lies a much larger clone, so this may be a sequencing read error. This rearrangement joins TRBV4-2 to TRBJ1-6; D is uncertain. The CDR3 spans 16 residues. V was shortened by 0 bases and J by 5 bases, with 11 bases between the two germline ends. CDR1 and CDR2 (germline): LGHNA, YNFKEQ. In nucleotides, the CDR3 is TGTGCCAGCAGCCAAGATCCCGACGGAAATAATTCACCCCTCCACTTT. Protein: CASSQDPDGNNSPLHF.

DNA for the CDR3: TGCAGTGCTTCCGGGACAGGGGTGTCCCCTGGGGAGCTGTTTTTT. As protein: CSASGTGVSPGELFF. The V and J genes are TRBV20-1 and TRBJ2-2, with TRBD1 identical over 10 bases. CDR1 is DFQATT, CDR2 SNEGSKA, per germline (reference sequence). This CDR3 is built from 15 residues. Trimming at V came to 5 bases and at J to 8 bases, leaving 11 bases not matched to a gene.

The CDR3 coding sequence is TGTGCCTGCCTCCGGGACAGGGGGAACACTGAAGCTTTCTTT. Residues: CACLRDRGNTEAFF. V gene TRBV30 combines with J gene TRBJ1-1; TRBD1 agrees at 10 bases. The CDR3 covers 14 residues. Germline V gene lookup returns CDR1 GTSNPN and CDR2 SVGIG (reference sequence). V was pared by 6 bases and J by 1 base, with 5 bases of the junction left unmatched.

The chain couples TRBV5-1 to TRBJ2-3, with D unclear. Germline assignment: CDR1 SGHRS and CDR2 YFSETQ. Trimming removed 0 bases from V and 0 bases from J, with 11 bases in between. This CDR3 comprises 16 residues. The CDR3 protein is CASSLVRSSSTDTQYF. CDR3 nucleotide sequence: TGCGCCAGCAGCTTGGTACGGTCTTCTAGCACAGATACGCAGTATTTT.

This clonotype was seen a single time. The rearrangement uses TRBV20-1 and TRBJ2-5; D unresolved. This CDR3 contains 13 residues. Trimming pared 5 bases from V and 4 bases from J, leaving 14 bases between. CDR1 is DFQATT and CDR2 is SNEGSKA in the germline V gene (reference sequence). The CDR3: CSADLWQSETQYF. CDR3 coding DNA: TGCAGTGCTGACCTGTGGCAATCAGAGACCCAGTACTTC.

The table lists this clonotype with a few counts. The chain employs TRBV28 and TRBJ1-2; 8 bases line up with TRBD1. The CDR3 extends over 14 amino acids. Trimming took 10 bases from V and 7 from J; bases not matched to a gene: 14. In germline, CDR1 is MDHEN, CDR2 SYDVKM. CDR3 nucleotides: TGTGCCATCCTTCCGGGACAGGTGGGGGGTGGCTACACCTTC. Translating it yields CAILPGQVGGGYTF.

V gene TRBV20-1 combines with J gene TRBJ2-5, with 9 nucleotides matching TRBD2. CDR1 DFQATT and CDR2 SNEGSKA come from the germline V gene (reference sequence). This CDR3 spans 13 amino acids. The J segment lost 11 bases and the V segment lost 6 bases, leaving 13 bases of the junction unmatched. The CDR3 coding sequence is TGCAGTGCCCCAAGCGGGGGGAACAATGAGCAGTACTTC. Amino acid sequence: CSAPSGGNNEQYF.

This chain links TRBV20-1 with TRBJ1-1; D is ambiguous. The ends were cut back, 6 bases at V and 2 bases at J, with 16 bases in the middle. The germline CDR1 and CDR2 sequences are DFQATT and SNEGSKA (reference sequence). This CDR3 is 14 amino acids long. The CDR3 nucleotides are TGCAGTGCCGTCCCCCAGACGACAAACACTGAAGCTTTCTTT. Translation: CSAVPQTTNTEAFF.

In this sample, this clonotype turned up a few times. The chain links TRBV4-1 to TRBJ2-4; D gene uncertain. CDR1 is MGHRA and CDR2 is YSYEKL in the germline V gene. Trimming stripped 4 bases from V and 0 bases from J, with 13 bases between. The CDR3 spans 16 residues. The CDR3 protein is CASSPEGGIAKNIQYF. The DNA for the CDR3 is TGCGCCAGCAGCCCAGAAGGTGGGATAGCCAAAAACATTCAGTACTTC.

The chain's CDR3 is CASSQDLGTSNGYTF. The CDR3 DNA reads TGTGCCAGCAGCCAAGATCTGGGCACAAGTAATGGCTACACCTTC. This chain joins TRBV3-1 and TRBJ1-2; D is unresolved. The CDR3 sequence is 15 residues long. Germline V gene sequence: CDR1 LGHDT, CDR2 YNNKEL (reference sequence). V dropped 0 bases and J dropped 6 bases, with 14 bases sitting between them.

V usage is TRBV21-1 and J usage is TRBJ1-2; the table's D call, TRBD1, was not checked against the DNA. TRBV21-1 is classified as a pseudogene. The CDR3 has 14 residues. This CDR3 reads CASSKGTTGHGYTF. For the CDR3, the DNA is TGTGCCAGCAGCAAAGGAACAACAGGGCATGGCTACACCTTC.

The chain couples TRBV11-2 to TRBJ1-5, with D possibly matching TRBD1 (5 bases). V shed 0 bases and J shed 5 bases, with 11 bases lying between them. The CDR3 extends over 15 amino acids. Germline V gene data show CDR1 as SGHAT and CDR2 as FQNNGV. The CDR3 sequence is CASSLDSQGHQPQHF. The CDR3 DNA is TGTGCCAGCAGCTTAGATAGTCAGGGCCATCAGCCCCAGCATTTT.

This clonotype was counted between two and nine times. The gene calls are TRBV7-2 and TRBJ2-1; a possible D gene is TRBD2 (6 bases). The V gene's germline CDR1 is SGHTA and CDR2 FQGNSA. The V and J ends lost 5 bases and 7 bases respectively, with 15 bases between them. The CDR3 extends over 14 amino acids. As DNA, the CDR3 is TGTGCCAGCAGCATTACCGGGACTCAAAATGAGCAGTTCTTC. Translated: CASSITGTQNEQFF. Full variable domain (remainder filled in from reference TRBV7-2 and TRBJ2-1): GAGVSQSPSNKVTEKGKDVELRCDPISGHTALYWYRQSLGQGLEFLIYFQGNSAPDKSGLPSDRFSAERTGGSVSTLTIQRTQQEDSAVYLCASSITGTQNEQFFGPGTRLTVL.

The CDR3 sequence: CASSLGPGTSGAYEQYF. CDR3 DNA sequence: TGTGCCAGCAGCTTAGGGCCCGGGACTAGCGGGGCCTACGAGCAGTACTTC. The V call is TRBV11-1, the J call TRBJ2-7; 13 bases fit TRBD2. The CDR3 contains 17 residues. Germline values: CDR1 SGHAT, CDR2 FQDESV (reference sequence). J was trimmed by 2 bases and V by 1 base; bases with no gene match: 5.

Concerning this clonotype: The junction and the germline gene differ at one end; a read error may be behind it. The J gene is TRBJ1-6, the V gene TRBV20-1, with D possibly being TRBD1 (5 bases). CDR1 is DFQATT and CDR2 is SNEGSKA in the germline V gene (reference sequence). The CDR3 consists of 12 residues. This CDR3 is CSASTGDSPPHF. The CDR3 bases are TGCAGTGCTAGTACAGGAGATTCACCCCCCCACTTT.

The CDR3 here is CSARESTRGTQYF. CDR3 coding DNA: TGCAGTGCTAGAGAATCCACCCGGGGGACCCAGTACTTC. The chain employs TRBV20-1 and TRBJ2-5, with a possible D match to TRBD2 (5 bases). The V and J ends lost 0 bases and 7 bases respectively, with 12 bases between them. The CDR3 contains 13 residues. Per germline, CDR1 DFQATT and CDR2 SNEGSKA (reference sequence).

This clonotype was recorded a few times. CDR3 residues: CASSLDRGSGANVLTF. The CDR3 DNA reads as TGTGCCAGCAGCTTGGATAGGGGCTCTGGGGCCAACGTCCTGACTTTC. The V call is TRBV5-5, the J call TRBJ2-6, with D perhaps TRBD1 (5 bases). Trimming shortened V by 0 bases and J by 0 bases, and 7 bases separated the two germline ends. This CDR3 contains 16 residues. The germline V gene encodes CDR1 SGHKS and CDR2 YYEKEE (reference sequence).

J is TRBJ2-2 and V is TRBV20-1; 12 bases agree with TRBD2. Germline lookup yields CDR1 DFQATT and CDR2 SNEGSKA (reference sequence). The CDR3 has 18 amino acids. Trimming took 0 bases from V and 0 from J; bases not matched to a gene: 5. The CDR3 protein is CSARDLTSGGANTGELFF. The CDR3 region has the DNA TGCAGTGCTAGAGACCTGACTAGCGGGGGAGCGAACACCGGGGAGCTGTTTTTT.

This clonotype was seen more than once but under ten times. The chain links TRBV9 to TRBJ2-3, with 14 bases aligning to TRBD2. CDR1 SGDLS and CDR2 YYNGEE come from the germline V gene. J lost 6 bases, V lost 0 bases, and 0 bases had no gene match. There are 15 residues in the CDR3. CDR3 nucleotide sequence: TGTGCCAGCAGCGTAGGGACTAGCGGGGGGGATACGCAGTATTTT. Its protein product is CASSVGTSGGDTQYF.

This clonotype was seen a handful of times. The chain couples TRBV5-5 to TRBJ1-6, with 9 bases fitting TRBD1. Germline loops: CDR1 SGHKS, CDR2 YYEKEE (reference sequence). The length of the CDR3 is 18 residues. Losses at the gene ends were 2 bases for V and 13 bases for J; bases not matched to a gene: 19. DNA for the CDR3: TGTGCCAGCAGCTTCCACTTATCGGACAGGGGTTTTACCTCGCCCCTCCACTTT. Protein sequence: CASSFHLSDRGFTSPLHF.

The chain recombines TRBV6-6 with TRBJ2-3; 8 bases fit TRBD2. Germline V lookup: CDR1 MNHNY, CDR2 SVGAGI (reference sequence). CDR3 length: 15 residues. V was pared by 9 bases and J by 0 bases, with 8 bases of the junction left unmatched. For the CDR3, the DNA is TGTGCCAGTGTAGCGGGGCACTTTAGCACAGATACGCAGTATTTT. Translation: CASVAGHFSTDTQYF.

Here the CDR3 DNA reads TGTGCCAGCAGCTTTCCTGACAGGGGGATCTACGAGCAGTACTTC. It codes for CASSFPDRGIYEQYF. V gene TRBV7-9 combines with J gene TRBJ2-4; TRBD1 aligns across 9 bases. The J call may be faulty, since TRBJ2-7 better matches the DNA end. CDR1 and CDR2 (germline): SEHNR, FQNEAQ (reference sequence). This CDR3 comprises 15 residues.

The V and J genes are TRBV21-1 and TRBJ1-1; the D call in the table, TRBD1, was not verified against the DNA. TRBV21-1 is termed a pseudogene. The CDR3 is 14 amino acids. The CDR3 nucleotides read TGTGCCAGCGAGAGGGGGGGGATGAACACTGAAGCTTTCTTT. It is translated as CASERGGMNTEAFF.

V gene TRBV2 combines with J gene TRBJ2-3, with TRBD2 matching over 12 bases. The V gene end was trimmed by 6 bases and the J gene end by 1 base; junction bases not matched to a gene: 5. This CDR3 is 16 amino acids long. CDR1 is SNHLY and CDR2 is FYNNEI in the germline V gene. CDR3 residues: CASRPTSGGRTDTQYF. The CDR3 DNA sequence: TGTGCCAGCAGGCCGACTAGCGGGGGCCGCACAGATACGCAGTATTTT.

This clonotype was counted many times. V gene TRBV7-2 combines with J gene TRBJ2-7; 10 bases are a match to TRBD2. The CDR3 length is 14 residues. Germline V gene data show CDR1 as SGHTA and CDR2 as FQGNSA. The V segment lost 2 bases and the J segment 3 bases; nucleotides outside the gene matches: 1. CDR3 coding DNA: TGTGCCAGCAGCTTAACTAGCGGGGACTACGAGCAGTACTTC. It codes for CASSLTSGDYEQYF. The variable domain in full, with the rest retrieved from reference TRBV7-2 and TRBJ2-7, is GAGVSQSPSNKVTEKGKDVELRCDPISGHTALYWYRQSLGQGLEFLIYFQGNSAPDKSGLPSDRFSAERTGGSVSTLTIQRTQQEDSAVYLCASSLTSGDYEQYFGPGTRLTVT.

The V gene is TRBV5-1, the J gene TRBJ1-5; 7 nucleotides align to TRBD1. With 2 bases clipped from V and 3 bases from J, the junction kept 5 bases outside the gene matches. This CDR3 comprises 15 residues. Germline CDR1 SGHRS, CDR2 YFSETQ. The CDR3 nucleotides are TGCGCCAGCAGCTTCGGTGACAGGGACAATCAGCCCCAGCATTTT. Its protein is CASSFGDRDNQPQHF.

This clonotype was seen more than once but under ten times. V gene TRBV12-3 or TRBV12-4 combines with J gene TRBJ2-7; tentatively, D is TRBD2 (5 bases). V dropped 10 bases and J dropped 2 bases, with 15 bases sitting between them. There are 13 residues in the CDR3. The DNA for the CDR3 is TGTGCCACCGGTAGAGGGATCCCCTACGAGCAGTACTTC. Translated, it gives CATGRGIPYEQYF.

The chain is built from TRBV10-3 and TRBJ2-3; the D is unclear. The V and J ends lost 6 bases and 2 bases respectively, with 3 bases between them. The V gene's germline CDR1 is ENHRY and CDR2 SYGVKD. The CDR3 spans 11 residues. DNA for the CDR3: TGTGCCATCAGCTACACAGATACGCAGTATTTT. It translates to CAISYTDTQYF.

In this sample, this clonotype turned up a few times. This chain connects TRBV20-1 to TRBJ2-5, with D tentatively TRBD2 (5 bases). V was cut by 3 bases and J by 1 base, with 9 bases left in between. Per germline, CDR1 DFQATT and CDR2 SNEGSKA (reference sequence). The CDR3 extends over 13 amino acids. The CDR3 here is CSASRGFQETQYF. The CDR3 DNA follows: TGCAGTGCTAGCCGGGGTTTCCAAGAGACCCAGTACTTC.

This clonotype was seen only a few times. The CDR3 sequence is CASTGTSEPYEQYF. CDR3 in DNA: TGTGCCAGCACCGGGACTTCGGAGCCCTACGAGCAGTACTTC. The chain joins TRBV6-6 to TRBJ2-7; D might be TRBD2 (6 bases). This CDR3 region has 14 residues. V was trimmed by 7 bases and J by 2 bases, leaving 15 bases between them. Per germline, CDR1 MNHNY and CDR2 SVGAGI (reference sequence).